These 24 T cell receptor beta chains came from one sample sequenced in a study of blood T cells in healthy people across ages. Through a sample-barcoded 5' primer and a J-beta primer mix, a second PCR was run for roughly 6 to 12 cycles. TCRdb called the 5' RACE reads again in MiXCR, with one record for every CDR3 protein. The sample shows roughly 1,300,000 distinct CDR3 sequences, approximately 60% of them seen only once. The sample was blood. All receptors come from a man between 18 and 35 years old in good health.

This clonotype occurred a few times. This rearrangement joins TRBV4-1 to TRBJ2-7; D might be TRBD2 (6 bases). V was trimmed by 2 bases and J by 3 bases, leaving 17 bases between them. This CDR3 region has 16 residues. From germline, CDR1 is MGHRA and CDR2 YSYEKL. The CDR3 DNA reads TGCGCCAGCAGCCAATCTACGGTGGGGGGTCTCTACGAGCAGTACTTC. Translation: CASSQSTVGGLYEQYF.

This clonotype was detected once. The chain has TRBV20-1 and TRBJ2-1; TRBD1 might be the D (6 bases). V lost 6 bases, J lost 13 bases, and 25 bases lay in between. This CDR3 region has 14 residues. Germline CDR1 DFQATT, CDR2 SNEGSKA (reference sequence). This CDR3 reads CSAPTGIRQETQFF. The CDR3 region has the DNA TGCAGTGCGCCAACAGGGATTCGACAAGAGACCCAGTTCTTC.

A few counts support this clonotype. The J gene is TRBJ2-1, the V gene TRBV29-1; D call uncertain. This CDR3 has 13 residues. CDR1 is SQVTM, CDR2 ANQGSEA, per germline. The V gene lost 3 bases and the J gene lost 4 bases, with 10 bases spanning the gap. CDR3 loop: CSVDGYVYNEQFF. DNA for the CDR3: TGCAGCGTTGATGGTTACGTTTACAATGAGCAGTTCTTC.

This clonotype was seen a few times. The V gene is TRBV20-1, the J gene TRBJ2-7; D is undetermined. This CDR3 has 13 residues. The germline V and J ends were trimmed by 2 bases and 0 bases, with 8 bases remaining between them. Looked up from germline, CDR1 is DFQATT and CDR2 is SNEGSKA (reference sequence). CDR3 in amino acids: CSARIANSYEQYF. The CDR3 DNA is TGCAGTGCTAGAATCGCCAACTCCTACGAGCAGTACTTC.

This clonotype appeared a few times. The chain couples TRBV20-1 to TRBJ2-5; 13 bases are a match to TRBD2. Germline loops: CDR1 DFQATT, CDR2 SNEGSKA (reference sequence). V shed 5 bases, J shed 2 bases, and the junction held 2 bases outside the gene matches. The CDR3 is 14 amino acids. This CDR3 is CSARTSGGQETQYF. CDR3 nucleotide sequence: TGCAGTGCTCGGACTAGCGGGGGACAAGAGACCCAGTACTTC.

This chain uses TRBV13 with TRBJ2-5; the D call may be TRBD1 or TRBD2 (5 bases each). The germline V and J ends were trimmed by 5 bases and 11 bases, with 18 bases remaining between them. Germline values: CDR1 PRHDT, CDR2 FYEKMQ (reference sequence). This CDR3 is 13 amino acids long. This CDR3 reads CASSPPGAPEQYF. The DNA for the CDR3 is TGTGCCAGCAGCCCACCCGGGGCGCCTGAGCAGTACTTC.

The rearrangement joins TRBV27 to TRBJ1-2, with D perhaps matching TRBD1 (5 bases). Germline V lookup: CDR1 MNHEY, CDR2 SMNVEV (reference sequence). Trimming took 4 bases from V and 9 from J, leaving 27 bases between them. The CDR3 loop spans 17 amino acids. The CDR3 here is CASSSLSKSGTRRSYTF. CDR3 coding DNA: TGTGCCAGCAGTTCGCTAAGCAAATCCGGGACCCGGAGGAGCTACACCTTC.

The chain recombines TRBV20-1 with TRBJ2-5; D is unresolved. Germline loops: CDR1 DFQATT, CDR2 SNEGSKA (reference sequence). The CDR3 length is 12 residues. With 3 bases removed from V and 5 bases from J, the gap between germline ends came to 10 bases. The CDR3 region is CSASRLEETQYF. CDR3 coding DNA: TGCAGTGCTAGTAGGTTGGAGGAGACCCAGTACTTC.

J is TRBJ2-4 and V is TRBV6-1; a weak D match, TRBD2 (6 bases). V was trimmed by 6 bases and J by 4 bases, leaving 10 bases between them. CDR3 length: 13 amino acids. Germline values: CDR1 MNHNS, CDR2 SASEGT. The CDR3 loop reads CASRAGTKNIQYF. CDR3 nucleotide sequence: TGTGCCAGCAGAGCGGGCACAAAAAACATTCAGTACTTC.

The rearrangement links TRBV28 to TRBJ1-1; 12 nucleotides match TRBD1. Germline assignment: CDR1 MDHEN and CDR2 SYDVKM. This CDR3 region has 17 residues. J gave up 4 bases and V 3 bases, and 9 bases lay outside the gene matches. CDR3 DNA sequence: TGTGCCAGCAGTTTCACCGGGACAGGGGGCGGTCGCACTGAAGCTTTCTTT. It translates to CASSFTGTGGGRTEAFF.

V is TRBV5-1 and J is TRBJ2-1, with D unclear. This CDR3 spans 13 amino acids. Germline CDR1 is SGHRS and CDR2 is YFSETQ. V dropped 6 bases and J dropped 3 bases, with 10 bases sitting between them. For the CDR3, the DNA is TGCGCCAGCATCGCTTCAAACTACAATGAGCAGTTCTTC. Its protein is CASIASNYNEQFF.

This clonotype was counted a single time. For the CDR3, the DNA is TGCGCCAGCAGCTTAACAGGGATGTCCTACGAGCAGTACTTC. This codes for CASSLTGMSYEQYF. The chain uses TRBV5-1 and TRBJ2-7; D may be TRBD1 (6 bases). This CDR3 is 14 amino acids long. V lost 2 bases and J 1 base, leaving 10 bases between the germline ends. Germline V CDR1 and CDR2: SGHRS, YFSETQ.

V gene TRBV7-8 combines with J gene TRBJ1-2; possibly TRBD1 for D (6 bases). This CDR3 is 17 amino acids long. From germline, CDR1 is SGHVS and CDR2 FQNEAQ. Trimming took 1 base from V and 2 from J, leaving 17 bases between them. CDR3 region: CASSLEKRGALNYGYTF. CDR3 nucleotides: TGTGCCAGCAGCTTAGAAAAGAGGGGGGCCTTAAACTATGGCTACACCTTC.

This sequence joins TRBV27 and TRBJ2-7, with 12 bases identical to TRBD2. This CDR3 is 15 amino acids long. V lost 4 bases to trimming and J lost 6 bases; unmatched junction nucleotides: 7. CDR1 is MNHEY, CDR2 SMNVEV, per germline (reference sequence). Here the CDR3 reads CASSYRLAGVSEQYF. CDR3 coding DNA: TGTGCCAGCAGTTACAGACTAGCGGGAGTTTCCGAGCAGTACTTC.

The chain is built from TRBV15 and TRBJ2-1; D unclear. Trimming took 5 bases from V and 10 from J, leaving 18 bases between them. The CDR3 runs 14 residues. The germline V gene encodes CDR1 LNHNV and CDR2 YYDKDF (reference sequence). As DNA, the CDR3 is TGTGCCACCAGCTCTCCGAACTCAAAGGGCGAGCAGTTCTTC. Translating gives CATSSPNSKGEQFF.

This chain uses TRBV27 with TRBJ2-2; D tentatively fits TRBD1 or TRBD2 (6 bases each). The CDR3 extends over 16 amino acids. Trimming stripped 5 bases from V and 4 bases from J, with 17 bases between. Germline V gene lookup returns CDR1 MNHEY and CDR2 SMNVEV (reference sequence). Written as DNA, the CDR3 is TGTGCCAGCAGTGTGAGTGGGGGGCGTCGCACCGGGGAGCTGTTTTTT. It encodes CASSVSGGRRTGELFF.

V gene TRBV20-1 combines with J gene TRBJ2-3, with D unresolved. V was shortened by 0 bases and J by 2 bases, with 15 bases between the two germline ends. CDR3 size: 16 residues. Germline loops: CDR1 DFQATT, CDR2 SNEGSKA (reference sequence). CDR3 residues: CSARDLYRPATDTQYF. The CDR3 nucleotides are TGCAGTGCTAGAGATCTCTACCGCCCAGCCACAGATACGCAGTATTTT.

This clonotype was observed a few times. The chain joins TRBV5-1 to TRBJ2-4, with a possible D match to TRBD1 (5 bases). V was pared by 3 bases and J by 8 bases, with 27 bases between. The CDR3 is made up of 18 amino acids. Germline loops: CDR1 SGHRS, CDR2 YFSETQ. CDR3 in DNA: TGCGCCAGCAGCTCAAACCCCCGCGGCGGCAGGGCCAGCGACATTCAGTACTTC. It yields the protein CASSSNPRGGRASDIQYF.

This chain uses TRBV6-1 with TRBJ2-4; D remains ambiguous. Judging by the DNA end, TRBJ2-7 fits better; the J call may be wrong. The CDR3 totals 12 residues. Germline lookup yields CDR1 MNHNS and CDR2 SASEGT. Here the CDR3 DNA reads TGTGCCAGCACCGATTTACCGCACGAGCAGTACTTC. It is translated as CASTDLPHEQYF.

The rearrangement uses TRBV2 and TRBJ2-3; 16 bases agree with TRBD2. CDR1 SNHLY and CDR2 FYNNEI come from the germline V gene. Germline trimming cut 6 bases from V and 4 bases from J; bases unmatched to any gene: 1. This CDR3 spans 15 amino acids. CDR3 nucleotides: TGTGCCAGCAGAGGGACTAGCGGGAGGGCAGATACGCAGTATTTT. It is translated as CASRGTSGRADTQYF.

This rearrangement joins TRBV4-1 to TRBJ2-3; tentatively, D is TRBD2 (5 bases). Germline CDR1 and CDR2: MGHRA and YSYEKL. V was cut by 0 bases and J by 1 base, with 11 bases left in between. The CDR3 has 16 residues. The CDR3 nucleotides are TGCGCCAGCAGCCAAGAGAGGGCGATCGGCACAGATACGCAGTATTTT. It translates to CASSQERAIGTDTQYF.

In its sample, this clonotype was seen a few times. The chain couples TRBV28 to TRBJ2-7; D is uncertain. In germline, CDR1 is MDHEN, CDR2 SYDVKM. The CDR3 spans 13 residues. The V end was cut by 7 bases, the J end by 2 bases, with 12 bases between. CDR3 residues: CASKRPPTYEQYF. The DNA of the CDR3 is TGTGCCAGCAAACGGCCCCCCACCTACGAGCAGTACTTC.

This clonotype was picked up one time. The chain combines TRBV7-9 with TRBJ2-1; possibly TRBD2 for D (5 bases). The CDR3 is 14 residues long. Trimming cost V 4 bases and J 2 bases, with 9 bases left between them. Germline loops: CDR1 SEHNR, CDR2 FQNEAQ (reference sequence). The CDR3 bases are TGTGCCAGCAGCTACCCCGGGACCTACAATGAGCAGTTCTTC. It specifies CASSYPGTYNEQFF.

V is TRBV7-2 and J is TRBJ2-1; TRBD2 agrees at 9 bases. CDR3 size: 16 residues. J gave up 13 bases and V 2 bases, and 15 bases lay outside the gene matches. CDR1 and CDR2 from the germline V gene are SGHTA and FQGNSA. In nucleotides, the CDR3 is TGTGCCAGCAGCTTACCCACCTACCCACCGGGACTAGCACAGTTCTTC. The encoded protein is CASSLPTYPPGLAQFF.